Listed below are T cell receptor beta chains from one sample, sequenced in a study of blood T cells in healthy people across ages. TCRdb called the 5' RACE reads again in MiXCR, with one record for every CDR3 protein. The sample yields some 730,000 distinct CDR3 sequences, around a fifth seen once. The sample was blood. The receptors shown here come from a man in his 70s in good health. Both conserved end residues are part of each CDR3. A D gene is named only where the DNA matches it firmly. Clone size, where shown, is once, few, many, or a class for clones that have expanded.

cdr3_length	v_call	j_call	clone_size	d_call	cdr3_nt	cdr3_aa
13	TRBV29-1	TRBJ2-1	many	TRBD2	TGCAGCGTTGGGACTAGCCGGGGGAATGAGCAGTTCTTC	CSVGTSRGNEQFF
13	TRBV12-3/TRBV12-4	TRBJ1-1	.	.	TGTGCCAGCAGCCCGAAGGGGGGCACTGAAGCTTTCTTT	CASSPKGGTEAFF
13	TRBV2	TRBJ2-3	few	TRBD1	TGTGCCACTGACCCAGGGGGAACAGATACGCAGTATTTT	CATDPGGTDTQYF
15	TRBV6-6	TRBJ2-5	.	.	TGTGCCAGCAGTTATCGGTTAACTGGAGAAGAGACCCAGTACTTC	CASSYRLTGEETQYF
15	TRBV5-5	TRBJ2-7	.	.	TGTGCCAGCAGCCGGATGACAGTAAGCTCCTACGAGCAGTACTTC	CASSRMTVSSYEQYF
16	TRBV23-1	TRBJ2-5	.	.	TGCGCCAGCAGTCAATCTTGCAGGGCAGATTTGGGGACCCAGTACTTC	CASSQSCRADLGTQYF
15	TRBV24-1	TRBJ2-4	few	.	TGTGCCACCAGTGACCCCACCCTAGCCAAAAACATTCAGTACTTC	CATSDPTLAKNIQYF
15	TRBV29-1	TRBJ2-7	.	.	TGCAGCGTTGTCCCCAGAATTGGGCAGTCCTACGAGCAGCACTTC	CSVVPRIGQSYEQHF
14	TRBV4-3	TRBJ2-5	few	.	TGCGCCAGCAGCCAAGATCTTTTCCGAAAGACCCGGTACTTC	CASSQDLFRKTRYF
13	TRBV2	TRBJ2-7	few	.	TGTGCCAGTCAACGGGGGGCGTTACACGAGCAGTACTTC	CASQRGALHEQYF
17	TRBV10-3	TRBJ1-1	few	.	TGTGCCATCAGTGAGTCGGAAAGGGGGGCCCTGAACACTGAAGCTTTCTTT	CAISESERGALNTEAFF
14	TRBV20-1	TRBJ2-7	few	TRBD2	TGCAGTGCTCCTGGACTAGCGGGGACCTACGAGCAGTACTTC	CSAPGLAGTYEQYF
15	TRBV12-3/TRBV12-4	TRBJ1-2	many	TRBD1	TGTGCCAGCAGTTTAGGACAGGGAATCAGCTATGGCTACACCTTC	CASSLGQGISYGYTF
14	TRBV20-1	TRBJ2-5	few	TRBD2	TGCAGTCGGGTCTTCAGCGGGGGCCAAGAGACCCAGTACTTC	CSRVFSGGQETQYF
17	TRBV12-3/TRBV12-4	TRBJ1-4	few	.	TGTGCCAGCAGTCCCCGGGGAGGATCAGCAACTAATGAAAAACTGTTTTTT	CASSPRGGSATNEKLFF
14	TRBV6-6	TRBJ2-5	.	.	TGTGCCAGCAGTTCAACTAGGAGTCAAGAGACCCAGTACTTC	CASSSTRSQETQYF
16	TRBV11-3	TRBJ2-1	few	.	TGTGCCAGCAGCTTCGGTCGGGGGACGACCTACAATGAGCAGTTCTTC	CASSFGRGTTYNEQFF
15	TRBV23-1	TRBJ2-2	few	TRBD1	TGCGCCAGCATCAAGGACAGGGGGCTATTCGGGGAGCTGTTTTTT	CASIKDRGLFGELFF
14	TRBV21-1	TRBJ1-1	.	.	TGTGCCAGCAGTTTAGGGAAGATGAACACTGAAGCTTTCTTT	CASSLGKMNTEAFF
15	TRBV5-8	TRBJ1-4	few	.	TGTGCCAGCAGCAGCCTAGGACTGATGGGGGAAAAACTGTTTTTT	CASSSLGLMGEKLFF
13	TRBV12-3/TRBV12-4	TRBJ1-1	few	TRBD1	TGTGCCAGCACTGTGACAGGGAACACTGAAGCCTTCTTT	CASTVTGNTEAFF
15	TRBV4-2	TRBJ2-1	.	TRBD2	TGTGCCAGCAGCTTCGGGGGACTACTCGACAATGAGCAGTTCTTC	CASSFGGLLDNEQFF
13	TRBV9	TRBJ2-7	few	.	TGTGCCAGCAGCGTAATCACAGGTTCCGAGCAGTACTTC	CASSVITGSEQYF
12	TRBV19	TRBJ1-4	.	.	TGTGCCAGTAGTAGAGGAAAGGAAAAACTGTTTTTT	CASSRGKEKLFF
14	TRBV14	TRBJ2-5	few	.	TGTGCCAGCAGCCCGCCTAGGCACCAAGAGACCCAGTACTTC	CASSPPRHQETQYF
12	TRBV29-1	TRBJ1-4	.	.	TGCAGCGTCCTCCTCACTAATGAAAAACTGTTTTTT	CSVLLTNEKLFF
12	TRBV7-9	TRBJ1-1	few	.	TGTGCCAGCACCATCCAGGGCACTGAAGCTTTCTTT	CASTIQGTEAFF
19	TRBV24-1	TRBJ2-5	few	TRBD2	TGTGCCACCAGTGATCCGGCCGGGGCTAGCGGGGGACTCCAAGAGACCCAGTACTTC	CATSDPAGASGGLQETQYF
14	TRBV5-1	TRBJ2-7	many	TRBD1	TGCGCCAGCAGCTTAGAGACAGGGGTCCACGAGCAGTACTTC	CASSLETGVHEQYF
15	TRBV7-2	TRBJ1-5	.	.	TGTGCCAGCAGCTTGCGGGGGGGCTTTAATCAGCCCCAGCATTTT	CASSLRGGFNQPQHF
13	TRBV11-2	TRBJ2-3	.	.	TGTGCCAGCAGCCCGGGTGTAGCAGATACGCAGTATTTT	CASSPGVADTQYF
16	TRBV25-1	TRBJ2-6	.	.	TGTGCCAGCAGCCCCAGACAGGACTCTGGGGCCAACGTCCTGACTTTC	CASSPRQDSGANVLTF
17	TRBV4-3	TRBJ1-2	.	.	TGCGCCAGCAGCCAATATGGGGTCCGGGGTAATAACTATGGCTACACCTTC	CASSQYGVRGNNYGYTF
14	TRBV7-9	TRBJ2-1	few	TRBD1	TGTGCCAGCAGTACAGGGGGCTCCTACAATGAGCAGTTCTTC	CASSTGGSYNEQFF
17	TRBV29-1	TRBJ2-1	many	.	TGCAGCGTTTCAATGCTGGGGGGAGTCGGCTCCTACAATGAGCAGTTCTTC	CSVSMLGGVGSYNEQFF
13	TRBV15	TRBJ1-1	.	.	TGTGCCACCAGCAGAGATCGGGGGAGGATGGCTTTCTTT	CATSRDRGRMAFF